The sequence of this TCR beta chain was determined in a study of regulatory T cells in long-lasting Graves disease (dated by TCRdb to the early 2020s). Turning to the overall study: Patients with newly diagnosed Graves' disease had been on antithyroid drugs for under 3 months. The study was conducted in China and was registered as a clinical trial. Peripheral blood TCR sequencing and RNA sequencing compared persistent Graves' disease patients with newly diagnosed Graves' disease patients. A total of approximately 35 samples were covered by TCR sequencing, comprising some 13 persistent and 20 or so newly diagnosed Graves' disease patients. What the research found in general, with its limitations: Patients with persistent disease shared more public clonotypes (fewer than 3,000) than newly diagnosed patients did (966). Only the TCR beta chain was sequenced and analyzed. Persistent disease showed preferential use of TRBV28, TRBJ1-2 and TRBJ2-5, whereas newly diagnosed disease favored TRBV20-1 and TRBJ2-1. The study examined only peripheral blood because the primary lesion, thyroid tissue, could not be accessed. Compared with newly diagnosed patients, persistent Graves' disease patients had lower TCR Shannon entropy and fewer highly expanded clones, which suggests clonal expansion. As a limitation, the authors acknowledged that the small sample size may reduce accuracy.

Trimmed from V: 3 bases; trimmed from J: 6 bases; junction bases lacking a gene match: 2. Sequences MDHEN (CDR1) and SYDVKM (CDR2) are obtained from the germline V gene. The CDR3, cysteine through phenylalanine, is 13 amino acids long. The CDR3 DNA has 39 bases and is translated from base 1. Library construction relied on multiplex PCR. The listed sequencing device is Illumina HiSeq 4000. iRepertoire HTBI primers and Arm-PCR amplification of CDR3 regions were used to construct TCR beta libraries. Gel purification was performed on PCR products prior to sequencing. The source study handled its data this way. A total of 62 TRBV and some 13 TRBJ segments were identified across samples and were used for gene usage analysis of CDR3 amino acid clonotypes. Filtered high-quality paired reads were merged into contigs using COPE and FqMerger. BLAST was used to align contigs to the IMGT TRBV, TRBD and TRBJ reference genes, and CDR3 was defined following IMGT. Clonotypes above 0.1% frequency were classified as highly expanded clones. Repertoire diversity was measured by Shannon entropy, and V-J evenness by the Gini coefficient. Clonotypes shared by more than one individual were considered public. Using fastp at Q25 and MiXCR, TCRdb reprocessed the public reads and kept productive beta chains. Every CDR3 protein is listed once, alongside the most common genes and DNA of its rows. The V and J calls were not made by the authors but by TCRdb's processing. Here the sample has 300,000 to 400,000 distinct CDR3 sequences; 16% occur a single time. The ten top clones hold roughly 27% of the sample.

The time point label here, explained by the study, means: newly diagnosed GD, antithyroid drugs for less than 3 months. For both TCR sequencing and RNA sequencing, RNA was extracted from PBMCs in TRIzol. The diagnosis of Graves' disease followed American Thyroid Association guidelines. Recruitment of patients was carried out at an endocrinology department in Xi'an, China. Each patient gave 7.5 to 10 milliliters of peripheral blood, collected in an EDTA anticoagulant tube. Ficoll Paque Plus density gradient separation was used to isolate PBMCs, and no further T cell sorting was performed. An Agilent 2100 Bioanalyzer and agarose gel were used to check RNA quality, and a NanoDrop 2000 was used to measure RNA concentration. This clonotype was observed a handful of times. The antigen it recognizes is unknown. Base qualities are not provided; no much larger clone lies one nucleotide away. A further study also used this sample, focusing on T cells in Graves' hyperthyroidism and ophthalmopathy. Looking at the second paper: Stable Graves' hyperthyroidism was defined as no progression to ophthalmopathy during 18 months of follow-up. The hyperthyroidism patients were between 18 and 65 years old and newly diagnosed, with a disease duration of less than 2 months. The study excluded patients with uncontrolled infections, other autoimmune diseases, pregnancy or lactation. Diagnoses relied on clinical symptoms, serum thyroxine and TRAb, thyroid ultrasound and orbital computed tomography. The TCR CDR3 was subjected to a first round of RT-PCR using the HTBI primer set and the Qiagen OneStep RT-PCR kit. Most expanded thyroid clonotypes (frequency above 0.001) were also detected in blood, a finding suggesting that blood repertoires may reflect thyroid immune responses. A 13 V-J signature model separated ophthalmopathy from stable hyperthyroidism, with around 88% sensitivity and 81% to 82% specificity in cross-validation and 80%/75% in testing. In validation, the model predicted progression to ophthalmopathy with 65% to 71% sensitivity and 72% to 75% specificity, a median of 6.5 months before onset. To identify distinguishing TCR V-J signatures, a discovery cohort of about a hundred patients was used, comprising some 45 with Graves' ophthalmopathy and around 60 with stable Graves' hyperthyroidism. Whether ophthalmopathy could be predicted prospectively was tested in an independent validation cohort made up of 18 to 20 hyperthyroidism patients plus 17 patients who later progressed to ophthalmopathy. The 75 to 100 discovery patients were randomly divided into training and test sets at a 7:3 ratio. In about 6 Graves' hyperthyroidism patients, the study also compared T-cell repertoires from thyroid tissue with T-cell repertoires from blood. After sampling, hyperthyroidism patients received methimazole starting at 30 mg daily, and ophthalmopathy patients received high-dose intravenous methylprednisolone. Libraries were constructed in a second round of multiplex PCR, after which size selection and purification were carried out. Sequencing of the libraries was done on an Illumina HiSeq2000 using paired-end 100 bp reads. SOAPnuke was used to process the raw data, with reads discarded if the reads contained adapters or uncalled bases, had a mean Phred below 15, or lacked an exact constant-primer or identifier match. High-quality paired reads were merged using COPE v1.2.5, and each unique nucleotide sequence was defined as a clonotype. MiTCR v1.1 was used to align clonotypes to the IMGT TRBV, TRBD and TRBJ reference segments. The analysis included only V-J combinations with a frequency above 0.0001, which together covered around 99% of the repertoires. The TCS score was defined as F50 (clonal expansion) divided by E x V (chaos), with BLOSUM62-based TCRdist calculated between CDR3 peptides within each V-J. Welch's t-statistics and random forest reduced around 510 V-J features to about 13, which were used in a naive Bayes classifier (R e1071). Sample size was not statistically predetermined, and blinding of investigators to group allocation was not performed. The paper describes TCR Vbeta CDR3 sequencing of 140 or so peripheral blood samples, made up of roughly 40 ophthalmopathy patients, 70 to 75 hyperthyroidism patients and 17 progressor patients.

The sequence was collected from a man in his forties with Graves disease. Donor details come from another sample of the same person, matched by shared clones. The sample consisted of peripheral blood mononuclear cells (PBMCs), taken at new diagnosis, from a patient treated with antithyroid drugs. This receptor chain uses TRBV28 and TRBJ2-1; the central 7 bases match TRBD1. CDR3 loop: CASSFPGGNEQFF. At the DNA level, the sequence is TGTGCCAGCAGTTTTCCAGGGGGCAATGAGCAGTTCTTC.